Detailed here is one TCR beta chain. Its specificity is not known. This sample is drawn from a study of cytomegalovirus exposure and HLA in healthy donors. For the study at large: Inside one of the first data releases sat tens of millions of unique TCRs taken from HLA-typed donors.

Germline values: CDR1 LNHDA, CDR2 SQIVND (reference sequence). This CDR3 has 17 residues. Trimming took off 3 bases at V and 4 bases at J, with 16 bases between the two ends. Study conclusions and caveats: Several of the most significant clusters appeared linked to common viral pathogens, based on a later analysis. Later genetic work tied a missense DCLRE1C variant to beta-chain V and J trimming. Per a later analysis, 15,000 to 20,000 TCR beta sequences showed association with HLA alleles at 0.05 false discovery rate.

The PCR was carried out with 60 Vbeta primers and 13 Jbeta primers. The repertoire was sequenced with immunoSEQ multiplex PCR; TCRdb's copy has only in-frame clones and lacks some. The table records 90,000 to 150,000 clones, 77% of them present only once. Sequenced input: PBMCs. The gene calls are TRBV19 and TRBJ2-6; a possible D gene is TRBD1 (6 bases). The TCR was taken from a man aged 45-65 years in good health and CMV-seropositive. The CDR3 is CASSMPLRGSGANVLTF. CDR3 DNA sequence: TGTGCCAGTAGTATGCCGCTTAGGGGGTCGGGGGCCAACGTCCTGACTTTC.